These 24 T cell receptor beta chains were all obtained from the same sample, sequenced in a study of blood T cell repertoires in COVID-19. Profiled with immunoSEQ multiplex PCR; TCRdb holds only in-frame clones, not every one. The sample contains 89,000 or so clones, 89% of which appear only once. Sequencing was carried out using peripheral blood. These receptors originate from a man aged 50-59 years with COVID-19, enrolled during active disease.

Regarding this clone: This sample includes further DNA sequences coding for the same CDR3. The chain carries TRBV9 and TRBJ1-1; D is undetermined. Germline V gene sequence: CDR1 SGDLS, CDR2 YYNGEE. This CDR3 is built from 13 residues. Deletions cut 0 bases from V and 4 bases from J, with 7 bases between. CDR3: CASSVAPSTEAFF. The CDR3 DNA reads TGTGCCAGCAGCGTAGCCCCATCCACTGAAGCTTTCTTT. The entire variable domain, with the rest obtained from reference TRBV9 and TRBJ1-1, is as follows: DSGVTQTPKHLITATGQRVTLRCSPRSGDLSVYWYQQSLDQGLQFLIQYYNGEERAKGNILERFSAQQFPDLHSELNLSSLELGDSALYFCASSVAPSTEAFFGQGTRLTVV.

This clone was counted a single time. The chain uses TRBV18 and TRBJ1-4; TRBD1 aligns across 8 bases. V trimming: 6 bases; J trimming: 3 bases; junction bases outside the gene matches: 3. Germline V gene sequence: CDR1 KGHSH, CDR2 LQKENI. There are 14 residues in the CDR3. The CDR3 here is CASSQGAANEKLFF. CDR3 bases: TGTGCCAGCTCTCAGGGGGCGGCTAATGAAAAACTGTTTTTT.

The chain uses TRBV28 and TRBJ1-5; possibly TRBD1 for D (6 bases). The CDR3 has 15 residues. V lost 5 bases to trimming and J lost 6 bases, with 17 bases between them. Germline V gene sequence: CDR1 MDHEN, CDR2 SYDVKM. The CDR3 DNA follows: TGTGCCAGCAGTAATCCCGGGGGGCTCGGTCAGCCCCAGCATTTT. Protein sequence: CASSNPGGLGQPQHF.

V is TRBV6-6 and J is TRBJ2-1; D gene ambiguous. The CDR3 covers 11 residues. From germline, CDR1 is MNHNY and CDR2 SVGAGI (reference sequence). The V and J ends lost 8 bases and 9 bases respectively, with 11 bases between them. CDR3 region: CASLSPSEQFF. Here the CDR3 DNA reads TGTGCCAGCCTGAGCCCGAGTGAGCAGTTCTTC.

CDR3 sequence reads: CASSLRLAGPHNEQFF. CDR3 DNA: TGTGCCAGCAGCTTACGACTAGCGGGGCCCCACAATGAGCAGTTCTTC. This sequence joins TRBV7-6 and TRBJ2-1; 11 bases are shared with TRBD2. Per germline, CDR1 SGHVS and CDR2 FNYEAQ. V dropped 2 bases and J dropped 5; count of bases not matched to a gene: 5. This CDR3 is built from 16 residues.

The genes are TRBV4-1 and TRBJ1-1, with a weak D call TRBD1 (5 bases). The CDR3 is made up of 15 amino acids. Deletions cut 7 bases from V and 0 bases from J, with 15 bases between. Germline V CDR1 and CDR2: MGHRA, YSYEKL. The CDR3 reads CASTEVPGMNTEAFF. Written as DNA, the CDR3 is TGCGCCAGCACCGAAGTCCCAGGGATGAACACTGAAGCTTTCTTT.

In its sample, this clone was seen once. The rearrangement joins TRBV2 to TRBJ2-1; maybe TRBD2 (5 bases). V lost 6 bases and J 6 bases, leaving 12 bases between the germline ends. Germline V gene data show CDR1 as SNHLY and CDR2 as FYNNEI. The CDR3 loop spans 13 amino acids. The CDR3 reads CASRPDAGNEQFF. In DNA form, the CDR3 reads TGTGCCAGCAGGCCCGACGCGGGCAATGAGCAGTTCTTC.

This chain uses TRBV19 with TRBJ1-6; 7 bases map to TRBD1. CDR3 size: 14 residues. J lost 7 bases, V lost 5 bases, and 5 bases had no gene match. Germline lookup yields CDR1 LNHDA and CDR2 SQIVND (reference sequence). The DNA for the CDR3 is TGTGCCAGTAGTGTCCTACAGGGGAATTCACCCCTCCACTTT. Encoded protein: CASSVLQGNSPLHF.

The rearrangement joins TRBV5-1 to TRBJ1-2; 7 nucleotides line up with TRBD1. V lost 4 bases, J lost 7 bases, and 4 bases stayed unmatched. This CDR3 spans 12 amino acids. Germline loops: CDR1 SGHRS, CDR2 YFSETQ. The CDR3 loop reads CASSPEGAGYTF. Written as DNA, the CDR3 is TGCGCCAGCAGCCCGGAGGGGGCTGGCTACACCTTC.

This chain joins TRBV7-8 and TRBJ2-3; D might be TRBD2 (6 bases). Germline-derived CDR1 and CDR2 are SGHVS and FQNEAQ. The germline V and J ends were trimmed by 5 bases and 7 bases, with 10 bases remaining between them. CDR3 length: 12 amino acids. This CDR3 is CASSKTRNTQYF. The CDR3, as DNA: TGTGCCAGCAGCAAGACTAGAAATACGCAGTATTTT. Filled out from reference TRBV7-8 and TRBJ2-3, the complete variable domain reads GAGVSQSPRYKVAKRGQDVALRCDPISGHVSLFWYQQALGQGPEFLTYFQNEAQLDKSGLPSDRFFAERPEGSVSTLKIQRTQQEDSAVYLCASSKTRNTQYFGPGTRLTVL.

V is TRBV7-8 and J is TRBJ2-1; TRBD2 matches 7 bases. The CDR3 consists of 18 residues. CDR1 and CDR2 (germline): SGHVS, FQNEAQ. The V gene end was trimmed by 0 bases and the J gene end by 0 bases; junction bases not matched to a gene: 8. CDR3 residues: CASSLAGLAESSYNEQFF. CDR3 nucleotide sequence: TGTGCCAGCAGCTTAGCCGGGCTAGCGGAAAGCTCCTACAATGAGCAGTTCTTC.

This clone was counted once. The rearrangement uses TRBV5-4 and TRBJ2-2; D perhaps matches TRBD1 (7 bases). From germline, CDR1 is SGHNT and CDR2 YYREEE (reference sequence). CDR3 length: 17 residues. The V end lost 3 bases, the J end lost 1 base, and 16 bases lay between the germline ends. CDR3 in DNA: TGTGCCAGCAGCTCGGGAGCAAGGACAGGGAACACCGGGGAGCTGTTTTTT. Translated, it gives CASSSGARTGNTGELFF.

The V and J genes are TRBV5-5 and TRBJ1-4, with D possibly TRBD1 on 6 matching bases. V was clipped by 4 bases and J by 5 bases, with 12 bases between them. The length of the CDR3 is 14 residues. Germline CDR1 is SGHKS and CDR2 is YYEKEE (reference sequence). CDR3 in DNA: TGTGCCAGCAGCCCACGAGGGGGAAATGAAAAACTGTTTTTT. Protein product: CASSPRGGNEKLFF.

The chain is built from TRBV18 and TRBJ1-1; the match to TRBD1 covers 7 bases. Per germline, CDR1 KGHSH and CDR2 LQKENI. The CDR3 loop spans 12 amino acids. The V segment lost 7 bases and the J segment 7 bases; nucleotides outside the gene matches: 6. The CDR3: CASFRRGFEAFF. CDR3 DNA sequence: TGTGCCAGCTTTCGCAGGGGGTTTGAAGCTTTCTTT.

The gene calls are TRBV7-2 and TRBJ2-3; 7 bases align to TRBD1. Germline V gives CDR1 SGHTA, CDR2 FQGNSA. V was pared by 2 bases and J by 1 base, with 6 bases of the junction left unmatched. This CDR3 contains 16 residues. The CDR3 reads CASSLWSGGGTDTQYF. Here the CDR3 DNA reads TGTGCCAGCAGCTTATGGTCAGGGGGAGGCACAGATACGCAGTATTTT. Drawing the rest from reference TRBV7-2 and TRBJ2-3, the complete variable domain is GAGVSQSPSNKVTEKGKDVELRCDPISGHTALYWYRQSLGQGLEFLIYFQGNSAPDKSGLPSDRFSAERTGGSVSTLTIQRTQQEDSAVYLCASSLWSGGGTDTQYFGPGTRLTVL.

V is TRBV6-5 and J is TRBJ1-1; D is uncertain. The CDR3 length is 13 residues. Trimming took off 6 bases at V and 2 bases at J, with 10 bases between the two ends. CDR1 and CDR2 (germline): MNHEY, SVGAGI. CDR3 sequence (DNA): TGTGCCAGCAGATCTTACAGCAACACTGAAGCTTTCTTT. Translation: CASRSYSNTEAFF.

The chain has TRBV28 and TRBJ1-2, with D unclear. Trimming removed 5 bases at V and 6 bases at J, with 13 bases between. The CDR3 loop spans 13 amino acids. Germline V gene data show CDR1 as MDHEN and CDR2 as SYDVKM. CDR3 DNA sequence: TGTGCCAGCAGTGAGTCTCGGGGAAATGGCTACACCTTC. Residues: CASSESRGNGYTF.

This clone was observed a single time. The chain joins TRBV9 to TRBJ2-7, with 10 bases aligning to TRBD2. J lost 5 bases, V lost 5 bases, and 10 bases had no gene match. The germline V gene has CDR1 SGDLS and CDR2 YYNGEE. CDR3 length: 15 amino acids. The CDR3: CASSRAGGPGHEQYF. The CDR3 bases are TGTGCCAGCAGTCGAGCGGGGGGGCCAGGGCACGAGCAGTACTTC.

This chain uses TRBV24-1 with TRBJ2-3; D might be TRBD2 (5 bases). The germline V and J ends were trimmed by 4 bases and 4 bases, with 11 bases remaining between them. The CDR3 runs 14 residues. Germline V gene data show CDR1 as KGHDR and CDR2 as SFDVKD. In DNA, the CDR3 is TGTGCCACCAGTGACCCTACGGGGTCAGATACGCAGTATTTT. Protein product: CATSDPTGSDTQYF.

The chain uses TRBV28 and TRBJ2-3, with D perhaps TRBD1 (6 bases). The ends were cut back, 10 bases at V and 0 bases at J, with 14 bases in the middle. Germline V gives CDR1 MDHEN, CDR2 SYDVKM. This CDR3 region has 14 residues. The CDR3: CATCGGGSTDTQYF. The DNA for the CDR3 is TGTGCCACCTGTGGGGGCGGGAGCACAGATACGCAGTATTTT.

The CDR3 region has the DNA TGTGCCAGCAGTTCACGGGACAGTAATTCACCCCTCCACTTT. Its translation: CASSSRDSNSPLHF. This chain joins TRBV6-5 and TRBJ1-6, with TRBD1 matching over 7 bases. Germline V gives CDR1 MNHEY, CDR2 SVGAGI. The CDR3 contains 14 residues. V lost 4 bases to trimming and J lost 6 bases; unmatched junction nucleotides: 3.

The V gene is TRBV11-2, the J gene TRBJ2-7; TRBD1 matches 7 bases. The V segment lost 3 bases and the J segment 4 bases; nucleotides outside the gene matches: 9. Per the germline V gene, CDR1 is SGHAT and CDR2 is FQNNGV. This CDR3 comprises 15 residues. CDR3 DNA sequence: TGTGCCAGCAGCTTCACTACAGGGGAAACGTACGAGCAGTACTTC. Translating gives CASSFTTGETYEQYF.

The V call is TRBV7-2, the J call TRBJ1-6, with 9 bases fitting TRBD1. CDR3 length equals 16 residues. J lost 10 bases, V lost 5 bases, and 12 bases had no gene match. Germline CDR1 is SGHTA and CDR2 is FQGNSA. The CDR3 DNA follows: TGTGCCAGCAGCCTCAGGGTAGGGACAGGGCGGTCACCCCTCCACTTT. This sequence encodes CASSLRVGTGRSPLHF.

V and J are TRBV2 and TRBJ1-5; D possibly corresponds to TRBD1 (5 bases). With 3 bases removed from V and 5 bases from J, the gap between germline ends came to 14 bases. The CDR3 extends over 15 amino acids. CDR1 is SNHLY and CDR2 is FYNNEI in the germline V gene. The CDR3 DNA sequence: TGTGCCAGCAGTGAGCCCAGGGCTGGGGATCAGCCCCAGCATTTT. Its protein is CASSEPRAGDQPQHF.